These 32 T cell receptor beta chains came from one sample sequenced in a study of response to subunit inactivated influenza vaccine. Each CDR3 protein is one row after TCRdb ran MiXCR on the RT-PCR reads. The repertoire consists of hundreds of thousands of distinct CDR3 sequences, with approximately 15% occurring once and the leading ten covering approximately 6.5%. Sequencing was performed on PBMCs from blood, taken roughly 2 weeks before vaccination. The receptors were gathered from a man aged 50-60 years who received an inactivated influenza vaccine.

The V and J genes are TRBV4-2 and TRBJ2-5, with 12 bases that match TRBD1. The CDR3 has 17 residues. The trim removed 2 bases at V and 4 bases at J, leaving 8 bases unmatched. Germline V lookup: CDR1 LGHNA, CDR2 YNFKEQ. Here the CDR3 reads CASSQRYGTGGPETQYF. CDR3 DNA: TGTGCCAGCAGCCAAAGATACGGGACAGGGGGCCCAGAGACCCAGTACTTC.

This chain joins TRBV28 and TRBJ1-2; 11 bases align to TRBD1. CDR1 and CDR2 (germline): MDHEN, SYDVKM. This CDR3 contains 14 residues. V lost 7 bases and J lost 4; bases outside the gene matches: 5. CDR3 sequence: CASTPGTGGYGYTF. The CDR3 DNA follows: TGTGCCAGCACCCCCGGGACAGGGGGCTATGGCTACACCTTC.

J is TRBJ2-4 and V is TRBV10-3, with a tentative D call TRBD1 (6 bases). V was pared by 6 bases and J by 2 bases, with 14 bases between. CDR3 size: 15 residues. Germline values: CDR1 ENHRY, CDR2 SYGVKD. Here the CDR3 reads CAIRDPTGTKNIQYF. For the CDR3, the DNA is TGTGCCATCAGAGACCCGACAGGCACCAAAAACATTCAGTACTTC.

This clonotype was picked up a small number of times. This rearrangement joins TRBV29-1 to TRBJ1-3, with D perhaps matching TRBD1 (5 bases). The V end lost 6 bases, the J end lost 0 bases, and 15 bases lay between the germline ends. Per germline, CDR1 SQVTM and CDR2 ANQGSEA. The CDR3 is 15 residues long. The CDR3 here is CSVSEGLLSGNTIYF. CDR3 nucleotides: TGCAGCGTGAGTGAGGGGCTCCTCTCTGGAAACACCATATATTTT.

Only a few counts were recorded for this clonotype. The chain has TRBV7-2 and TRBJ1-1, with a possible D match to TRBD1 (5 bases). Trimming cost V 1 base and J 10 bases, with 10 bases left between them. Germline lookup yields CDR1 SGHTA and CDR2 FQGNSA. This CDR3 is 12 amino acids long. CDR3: CASSLVRDGAFF. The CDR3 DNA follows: TGTGCCAGCAGCTTAGTCAGGGATGGAGCTTTCTTT.

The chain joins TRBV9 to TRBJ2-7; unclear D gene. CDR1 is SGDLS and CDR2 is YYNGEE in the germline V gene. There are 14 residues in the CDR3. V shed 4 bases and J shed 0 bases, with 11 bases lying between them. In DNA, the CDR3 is TGTGCCAGCAGCATTGGACGGGCCTCCTACGAGCAGTACTTC. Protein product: CASSIGRASYEQYF.

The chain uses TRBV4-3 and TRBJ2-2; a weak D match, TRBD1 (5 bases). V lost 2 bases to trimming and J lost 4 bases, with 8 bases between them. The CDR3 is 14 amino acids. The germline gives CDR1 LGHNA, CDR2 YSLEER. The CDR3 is CASSQRGLTGELFF. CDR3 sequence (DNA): TGCGCCAGCAGCCAAAGGGGCCTCACCGGGGAGCTGTTTTTT.

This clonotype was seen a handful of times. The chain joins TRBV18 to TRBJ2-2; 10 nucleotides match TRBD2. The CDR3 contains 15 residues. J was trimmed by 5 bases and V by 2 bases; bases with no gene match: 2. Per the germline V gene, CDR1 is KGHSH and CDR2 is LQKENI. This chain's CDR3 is CASSPASGSTGELFF. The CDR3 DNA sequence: TGTGCCAGCTCACCAGCTAGCGGGAGTACCGGGGAGCTGTTTTTT.

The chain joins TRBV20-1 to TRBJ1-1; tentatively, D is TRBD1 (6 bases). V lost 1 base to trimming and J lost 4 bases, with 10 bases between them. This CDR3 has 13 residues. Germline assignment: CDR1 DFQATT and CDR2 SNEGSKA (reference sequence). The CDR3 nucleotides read TGCAGTGCTAGAGCACAGGGAGGCACTGAAGCTTTCTTT. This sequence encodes CSARAQGGTEAFF.

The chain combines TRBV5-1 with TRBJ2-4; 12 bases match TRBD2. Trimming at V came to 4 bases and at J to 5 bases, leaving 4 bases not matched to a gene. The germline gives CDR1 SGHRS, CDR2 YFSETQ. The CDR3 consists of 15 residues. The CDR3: CASSMGLAGENIQYF. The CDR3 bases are TGCGCCAGCAGCATGGGACTAGCGGGTGAAAACATTCAGTACTTC. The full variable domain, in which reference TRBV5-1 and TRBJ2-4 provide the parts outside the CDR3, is KAGVTQTPRYLIKTRGQQVTLSCSPISGHRSVSWYQQTPGQGLQFLFEYFSETQRNKGNFPGRFSGRQFSNSRSEMNVSTLELGDSALYLCASSMGLAGENIQYFGAGTRLSVL.

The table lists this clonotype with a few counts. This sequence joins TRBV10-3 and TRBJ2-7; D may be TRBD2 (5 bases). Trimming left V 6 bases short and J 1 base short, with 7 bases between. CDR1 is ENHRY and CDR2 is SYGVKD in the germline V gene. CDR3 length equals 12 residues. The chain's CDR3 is CAIRRESYEQYF. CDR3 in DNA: TGTGCCATCAGGAGGGAGTCCTACGAGCAGTACTTC.

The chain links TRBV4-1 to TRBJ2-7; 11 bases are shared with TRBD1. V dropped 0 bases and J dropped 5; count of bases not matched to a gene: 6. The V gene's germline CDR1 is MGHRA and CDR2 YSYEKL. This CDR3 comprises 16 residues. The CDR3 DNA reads TGCGCCAGCAGCCAAGATCTTAGGACAGGGGGCCACGAGCAGTACTTC. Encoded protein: CASSQDLRTGGHEQYF.

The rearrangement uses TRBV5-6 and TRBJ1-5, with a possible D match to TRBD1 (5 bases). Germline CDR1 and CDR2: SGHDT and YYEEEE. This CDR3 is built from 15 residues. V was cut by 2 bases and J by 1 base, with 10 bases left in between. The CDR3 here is CASSFGGFSNQPQHF. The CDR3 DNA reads TGTGCCAGCAGCTTTGGGGGTTTCAGCAATCAGCCCCAGCATTTT.

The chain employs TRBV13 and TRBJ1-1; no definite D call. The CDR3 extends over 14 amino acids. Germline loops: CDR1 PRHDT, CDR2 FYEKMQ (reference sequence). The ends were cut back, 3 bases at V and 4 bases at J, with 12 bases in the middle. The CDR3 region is CASSFVGMGTEAFF. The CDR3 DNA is TGTGCCAGCAGCTTCGTTGGGATGGGCACTGAAGCTTTCTTT.

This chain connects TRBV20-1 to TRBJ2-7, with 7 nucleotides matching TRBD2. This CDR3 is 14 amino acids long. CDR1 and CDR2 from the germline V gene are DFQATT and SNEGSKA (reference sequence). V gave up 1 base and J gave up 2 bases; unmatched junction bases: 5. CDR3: CSARVFGGTYEQYF. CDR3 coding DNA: TGCAGTGCTAGAGTATTCGGGGGGACCTACGAGCAGTACTTC.

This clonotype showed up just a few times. The CDR3 loop reads CSARDGGGSRNQPQHF. The CDR3 region has the DNA TGCAGTGCTAGAGATGGGGGGGGCAGCCGGAATCAGCCCCAGCATTTT. V is TRBV20-1 and J is TRBJ1-5, with a tentative D call TRBD1 (6 bases). The CDR3 extends over 16 amino acids. The germline CDR1 and CDR2 sequences are DFQATT and SNEGSKA (reference sequence). V shed 0 bases and J shed 4 bases, with 16 bases lying between them.

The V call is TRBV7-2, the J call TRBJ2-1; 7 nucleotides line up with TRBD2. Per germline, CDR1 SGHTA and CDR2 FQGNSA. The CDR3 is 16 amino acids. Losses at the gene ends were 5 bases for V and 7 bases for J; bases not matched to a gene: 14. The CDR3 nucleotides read TGTGCCAGCAGCCAAAGACTAGCTCGAGGAGGTAATGAGCAGTTCTTC. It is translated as CASSQRLARGGNEQFF.

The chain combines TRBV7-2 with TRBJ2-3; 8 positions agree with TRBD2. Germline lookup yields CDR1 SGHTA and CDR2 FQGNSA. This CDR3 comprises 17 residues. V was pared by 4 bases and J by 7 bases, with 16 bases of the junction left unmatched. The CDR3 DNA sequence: TGTGCCAGCAGCTCCGCGGGGAGCGGGGGCCTAGTAAATACGCAGTATTTT. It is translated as CASSSAGSGGLVNTQYF.

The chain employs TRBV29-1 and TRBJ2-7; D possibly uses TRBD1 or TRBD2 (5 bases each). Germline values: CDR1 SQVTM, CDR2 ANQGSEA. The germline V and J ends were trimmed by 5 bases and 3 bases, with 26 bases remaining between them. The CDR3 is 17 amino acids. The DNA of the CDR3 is TGCAGCGTTCCTTGTCCCCGGGACCCCACGTTGGACTACGAGCAGTACTTC. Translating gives CSVPCPRDPTLDYEQYF.

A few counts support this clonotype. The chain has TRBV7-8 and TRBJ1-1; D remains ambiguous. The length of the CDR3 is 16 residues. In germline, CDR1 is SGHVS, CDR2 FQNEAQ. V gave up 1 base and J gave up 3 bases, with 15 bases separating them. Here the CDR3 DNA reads TGTGCCAGCAGCTTAGTCTTACTGGGGAAGGACACTGAAGCTTTCTTT. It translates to CASSLVLLGKDTEAFF.

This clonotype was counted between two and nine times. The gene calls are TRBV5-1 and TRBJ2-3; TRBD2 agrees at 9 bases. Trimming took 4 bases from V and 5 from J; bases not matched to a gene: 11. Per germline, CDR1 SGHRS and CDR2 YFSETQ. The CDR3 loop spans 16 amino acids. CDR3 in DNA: TGCGCCAGCAGCCCGACTGGGACTAGCCGGGGAGATACGCAGTATTTT. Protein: CASSPTGTSRGDTQYF.

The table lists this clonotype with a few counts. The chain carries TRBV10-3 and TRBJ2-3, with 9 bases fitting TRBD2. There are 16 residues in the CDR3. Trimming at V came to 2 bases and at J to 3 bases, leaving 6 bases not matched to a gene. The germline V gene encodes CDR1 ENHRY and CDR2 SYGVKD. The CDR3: CAISERRGGQTDTQYF. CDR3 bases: TGTGCCATCAGTGAGCGGCGGGGGGGCCAAACAGATACGCAGTATTTT.

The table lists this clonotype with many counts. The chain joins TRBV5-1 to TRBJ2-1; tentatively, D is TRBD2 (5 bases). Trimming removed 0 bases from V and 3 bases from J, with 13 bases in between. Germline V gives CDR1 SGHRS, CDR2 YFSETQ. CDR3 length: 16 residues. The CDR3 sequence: CASSLGASGFYNEQFF. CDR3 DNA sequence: TGCGCCAGCAGCTTGGGGGCCAGCGGATTCTACAATGAGCAGTTCTTC.

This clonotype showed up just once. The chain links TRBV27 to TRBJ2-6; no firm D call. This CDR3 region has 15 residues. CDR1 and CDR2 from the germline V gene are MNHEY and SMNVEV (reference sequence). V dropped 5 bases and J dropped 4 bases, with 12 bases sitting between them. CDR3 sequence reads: CASSRIGLGANVLTF. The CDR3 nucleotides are TGTGCCAGCAGTAGGATAGGTCTCGGGGCCAACGTCCTGACTTTC.

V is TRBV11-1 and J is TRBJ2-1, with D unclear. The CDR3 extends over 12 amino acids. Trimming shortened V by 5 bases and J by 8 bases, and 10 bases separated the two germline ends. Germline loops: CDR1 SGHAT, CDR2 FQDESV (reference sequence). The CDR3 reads CASSPAVHEQFF. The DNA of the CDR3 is TGTGCCAGCAGCCCGGCAGTCCATGAGCAGTTCTTC. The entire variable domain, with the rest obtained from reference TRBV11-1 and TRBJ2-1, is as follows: EAEVAQSPRYKITEKSQAVAFWCDPISGHATLYWYRQILGQGPELLVQFQDESVVDDSQLPKDRFSAERLKGVDSTLKIQPAELGDSAMYLCASSPAVHEQFFGPGTRLTVL.

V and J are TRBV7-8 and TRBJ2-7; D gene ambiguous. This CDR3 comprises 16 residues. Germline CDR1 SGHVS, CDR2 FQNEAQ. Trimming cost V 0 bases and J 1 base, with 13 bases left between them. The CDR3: CASSLARKETSYEQYF. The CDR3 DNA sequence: TGTGCCAGCAGCTTAGCGCGGAAGGAAACTTCCTACGAGCAGTACTTC.

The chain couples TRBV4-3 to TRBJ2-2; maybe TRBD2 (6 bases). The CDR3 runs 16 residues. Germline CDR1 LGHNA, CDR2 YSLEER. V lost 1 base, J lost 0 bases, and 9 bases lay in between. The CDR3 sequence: CASSQGIAANTGELFF. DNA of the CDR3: TGCGCCAGCAGCCAAGGTATAGCGGCGAACACCGGGGAGCTGTTTTTT.

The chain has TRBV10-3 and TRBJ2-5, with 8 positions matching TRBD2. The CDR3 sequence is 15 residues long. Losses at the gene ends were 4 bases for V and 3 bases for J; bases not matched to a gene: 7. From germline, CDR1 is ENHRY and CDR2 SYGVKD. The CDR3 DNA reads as TGTGCCATCAGTGTCAGCGGGAGAGGGGAAGAGACCCAGTACTTC. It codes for CAISVSGRGEETQYF.

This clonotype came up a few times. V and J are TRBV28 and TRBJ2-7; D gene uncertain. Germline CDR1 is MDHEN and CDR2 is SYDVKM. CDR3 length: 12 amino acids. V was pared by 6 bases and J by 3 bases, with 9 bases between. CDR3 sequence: CASRLTDYEQYF. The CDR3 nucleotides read TGTGCCAGCAGATTAACGGACTACGAGCAGTACTTC.

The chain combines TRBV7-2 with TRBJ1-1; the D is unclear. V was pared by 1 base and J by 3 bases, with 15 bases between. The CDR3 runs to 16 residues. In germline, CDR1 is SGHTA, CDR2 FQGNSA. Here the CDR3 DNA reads TGTGCCAGCAGCTTAGGTTTCCGGTCCAGGTACACTGAAGCTTTCTTT. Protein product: CASSLGFRSRYTEAFF.

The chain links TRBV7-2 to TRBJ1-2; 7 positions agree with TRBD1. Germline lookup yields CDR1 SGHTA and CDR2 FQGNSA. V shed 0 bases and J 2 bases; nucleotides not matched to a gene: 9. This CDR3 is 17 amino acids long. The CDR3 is CASSLALSQGLNYGYTF. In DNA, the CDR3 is TGTGCCAGCAGCTTAGCGCTCTCACAGGGGTTAAACTATGGCTACACCTTC.

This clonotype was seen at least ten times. The CDR3 sequence is CSVIQGSHSYNEQFF. The CDR3 nucleotides are TGCAGCGTCATACAGGGAAGTCACTCCTACAATGAGCAGTTCTTC. The chain uses TRBV29-1 and TRBJ2-1, with D tentatively TRBD1 (6 bases). This CDR3 has 15 amino acids. Germline V gene lookup returns CDR1 SQVTM and CDR2 ANQGSEA. The V and J ends lost 6 bases and 0 bases respectively, with 15 bases between them.